These 5 T cell receptor beta chains share one sample of origin, sequenced in a study of T cell repertoires in cytomegalovirus infection. These receptors' targets are unknown. TCRdb analysed the reads with MiXCR anew, one entry per CDR3 protein. This repertoire shows around 540,000 distinct CDR3 sequences, around 30% found once; its top ten account for roughly a sixth. The sample here was cultured PBMCs, taken from culture after CMV antigen stimulation. The receptors were sampled from a human donor in good health (CMV status not recorded). Some clones in this sample may be carry-over from other donors' samples.

This clonotype was counted between two and nine times. The V call is TRBV20-1, the J call TRBJ1-4; D unresolved. Germline loops: CDR1 DFQATT, CDR2 SNEGSKA (reference sequence). This CDR3 contains 16 residues. V dropped 0 bases and J dropped 3 bases, with 14 bases sitting between them. The CDR3 region has the DNA TGCAGTGCTAGAGATGTGGTGGTCTTAGCTAATGAAAAACTGTTTTTT. It codes for CSARDVVVLANEKLFF.

This clonotype was found many times. This sequence joins TRBV7-2 and TRBJ2-3, with 7 bases aligning to TRBD2. V lost 5 bases, J lost 0 bases, and 5 bases stayed unmatched. The germline gives CDR1 SGHTA, CDR2 FQGNSA. This CDR3 contains 15 residues. The CDR3 protein is CASSPLAASTDTQYF. For the CDR3, the DNA is TGTGCCAGCAGCCCCCTAGCGGCTAGCACAGATACGCAGTATTTT.

V usage is TRBV18 and J usage is TRBJ2-1; no clear D gene. Trimming left V 6 bases short and J 6 bases short, with 12 bases between. CDR3 length: 13 amino acids. In germline, CDR1 is KGHSH, CDR2 LQKENI. The CDR3 sequence is CASSAVRLNEQFF. CDR3 bases: TGTGCCAGCTCCGCTGTTCGTCTCAATGAGCAGTTCTTC.

This rearrangement joins TRBV12-3 or TRBV12-4 to TRBJ1-2; 9 bases line up with TRBD1. The CDR3 loop spans 14 amino acids. V dropped 1 base and J dropped 6; count of bases not matched to a gene: 3. CDR3 region: CASSLVQGAHGYTF. CDR3 bases: TGTGCCAGCAGTTTAGTACAGGGGGCGCATGGCTACACCTTC.

This clonotype was observed a handful of times. The gene calls are TRBV4-1 and TRBJ2-5; D is possibly TRBD2 (6 bases). The CDR3 length is 14 residues. V lost 1 base and J 5 bases, leaving 11 bases between the germline ends. CDR1 is MGHRA, CDR2 YSYEKL, per germline. The CDR3: CASSQGLGRETQYF. The CDR3 nucleotides are TGCGCCAGCAGCCAAGGACTAGGGCGCGAGACCCAGTACTTC.